Following are 32 T cell receptor beta chains from one sample sequenced in a study of OX40 agonist ivuxolimab in advanced cancers. The assay was immunoSEQ multiplex PCR, and TCRdb's table has in-frame clones only and misses some. The profile shows roughly 17,000 clones, over 70% of them singletons. Sample: CD4+ or CD8+ T cells sorted from blood, taken in a trial of the OX40 agonist ivuxolimab. All receptors derive from an adult with an advanced solid tumor such as melanoma, head and neck, liver or kidney cancer.

V and J are TRBV6-1 and TRBJ2-7, with D uncertain. The CDR3 runs 15 residues. Trimming took 4 bases from V and 1 from J, leaving 14 bases between them. The germline gives CDR1 MNHNS, CDR2 SASEGT. The CDR3 DNA reads as TGTGCCAGCAGTGTAGAATTTACTTCATCCTACGAGCAGTACTTC. Translated: CASSVEFTSSYEQYF.

The J gene is TRBJ2-7, the V gene TRBV6-5; a weak D match, TRBD2 (6 bases). The germline CDR1 and CDR2 sequences are MNHEY and SVGAGI. The CDR3 length is 13 residues. With 6 bases removed from V and 2 bases from J, the gap between germline ends came to 11 bases. This chain's CDR3 is CASRTRQTYEQYF. Here the CDR3 DNA reads TGTGCCAGCAGGACTAGACAGACCTACGAGCAGTACTTC.

This clone was recorded a few times. The V and J genes are TRBV9 and TRBJ2-5, with 14 bases matching TRBD2. V lost 3 bases to trimming and J lost 1 base; unmatched junction nucleotides: 8. The CDR3 totals 18 residues. CDR1 is SGDLS and CDR2 is YYNGEE in the germline V gene. Written as DNA, the CDR3 is TGTGCCAGCAGCGGCGGACTAGCGGGGGGCTCGGTCCAAGAGACCCAGTACTTC. Protein product: CASSGGLAGGSVQETQYF.

The rearrangement links TRBV27 to TRBJ1-5; 8 bases line up with TRBD1. Looked up from germline, CDR1 is MNHEY and CDR2 is SMNVEV (reference sequence). The CDR3 is 16 amino acids. The ends lost 5 bases at V and 2 bases at J; junction bases unmatched: 8. This CDR3 is CASSATGALGNQPQHF. The CDR3 DNA reads as TGTGCCAGCAGTGCGACAGGGGCATTAGGCAATCAGCCCCAGCATTTT.

This clone was picked up a small number of times. The identical CDR3 is also encoded by other nucleotide sequences in the sample. V is TRBV4-1 and J is TRBJ2-2; D ambiguous. Germline V gives CDR1 MGHRA, CDR2 YSYEKL. Between the trimmed V and J ends, which lost 1 base and 5 bases, there was a span of 2 bases. CDR3 length equals 12 residues. CDR3 nucleotide sequence: TGCGCCAGCAGCCAAGGAACCGGGGAGCTGTTTTTT. Amino acid sequence: CASSQGTGELFF.

The V gene is TRBV6-1, the J gene TRBJ2-7; D ambiguous. Germline V gene lookup returns CDR1 MNHNS and CDR2 SASEGT. This CDR3 region has 16 residues. V shed 0 bases and J shed 0 bases, with 12 bases lying between them. The CDR3 DNA is TGTGCCAGCAGTGAAGCGCTGCCAGGCCTCTCCTACGAGCAGTACTTC. Amino acid sequence: CASSEALPGLSYEQYF.

The genes are TRBV11-2 and TRBJ2-4, with a weak D call TRBD2 (6 bases). Germline V gene lookup returns CDR1 SGHAT and CDR2 FQNNGV. The CDR3 is made up of 12 amino acids. The V end was cut by 10 bases, the J end by 2 bases, with 9 bases between. Here the CDR3 reads CATGGTKNIQYF. The CDR3 bases are TGTGCCACCGGGGGAACCAAAAACATTCAGTACTTC.

The chain is built from TRBV5-1 and TRBJ2-5, with TRBD2 as a possible D gene (7 bases). The germline CDR1 and CDR2 sequences are SGHRS and YFSETQ. Trimming removed 4 bases from V and 4 bases from J, with 17 bases in between. The CDR3 covers 15 residues. CDR3 nucleotides: TGCGCCAGCAGCCCAAACGGGGGGCTGGGAGAGACCCAGTACTTC. Translated: CASSPNGGLGETQYF.

J is TRBJ1-2 and V is TRBV7-2; D gene ambiguous. CDR3 length: 14 residues. From germline, CDR1 is SGHTA and CDR2 FQGNSA. With 5 bases removed from V and 8 bases from J, the gap between germline ends came to 18 bases. The chain's CDR3 is CASSGDRPYGGYTF. CDR3 DNA: TGTGCCAGCAGCGGAGATCGCCCTTATGGCGGCTACACCTTC.

The gene calls are TRBV5-6 and TRBJ1-3, with unresolved D. CDR1 is SGHDT, CDR2 YYEEEE, per germline. The CDR3 is 14 residues long. Trimming took 4 bases from V and 1 from J, leaving 9 bases between them. The CDR3 nucleotides read TGTGCCAGCAGCCAAGGAGATTCTGGAAACACCATATATTTT. Residues: CASSQGDSGNTIYF. The complete variable domain, with remaining parts taken from reference TRBV5-6 and TRBJ1-3, reads DAGVTQSPTHLIKTRGQQVTLRCSPKSGHDTVSWYQQALGQGPQFIFQYYEEEERQRGNFPDRFSGHQFPNYSSELNVNALLLGDSALYLCASSQGDSGNTIYFGEGSWLTVV.

The chain joins TRBV6-5 to TRBJ2-7, with 10 bases matching TRBD1. Per germline, CDR1 MNHEY and CDR2 SVGAGI. This CDR3 is 13 amino acids long. J was trimmed by 6 bases and V by 3 bases; bases with no gene match: 2. The CDR3 sequence: CASSYGTGAEQYF. CDR3 DNA: TGTGCCAGCAGTTATGGGACAGGGGCCGAGCAGTACTTC.

The chain employs TRBV7-9 and TRBJ1-5, with 8 bases identical to TRBD1. The CDR3 has 14 residues. Germline CDR1 SEHNR, CDR2 FQNEAQ (reference sequence). The ends lost 2 bases at V and 3 bases at J; junction bases unmatched: 0. CDR3 sequence: CASSLQGANQPQHF. The CDR3 nucleotides read TGTGCCAGCAGCTTACAGGGGGCCAATCAGCCCCAGCATTTT.

J is TRBJ2-7 and V is TRBV7-9; 8 bases line up with TRBD1. CDR3 length equals 15 residues. Germline V CDR1 and CDR2: SEHNR, FQNEAQ (reference sequence). The V segment lost 3 bases and the J segment 3 bases; nucleotides outside the gene matches: 7. The CDR3, as DNA: TGTGCCAGCAGCTTGTTCGGACAGGGACGCTACGAGCAGTACTTC. It codes for CASSLFGQGRYEQYF.

This chain links TRBV4-3 with TRBJ1-5; D uncertain. The CDR3 contains 15 residues. In germline, CDR1 is LGHNA, CDR2 YSLEER. Trimming pared 4 bases from V and 0 bases from J, leaving 10 bases between. Here the CDR3 reads CASSPQPDSNQPQHF. The CDR3 DNA follows: TGCGCCAGCAGCCCCCAGCCAGATAGCAATCAGCCCCAGCATTTT.

The rearrangement links TRBV4-1 to TRBJ1-1; no definite D call. V dropped 5 bases and J dropped 4 bases, with 14 bases sitting between them. This CDR3 comprises 14 residues. Germline lookup yields CDR1 MGHRA and CDR2 YSYEKL. CDR3 loop: CASSTRRMPTEAFF. CDR3 nucleotide sequence: TGCGCCAGCAGCACCCGGCGAATGCCCACTGAAGCTTTCTTT.

CDR3 amino acids: CASSLPEGQLANEKLFF. Here the CDR3 DNA reads TGTGCCAGCAGCCTCCCAGAGGGCCAATTGGCTAATGAAAAACTGTTTTTT. The V gene is TRBV7-9, the J gene TRBJ1-4; D ambiguous. The CDR3 has 17 amino acids. Trimming left V 5 bases short and J 3 bases short, with 19 bases between. Looked up from germline, CDR1 is SEHNR and CDR2 is FQNEAQ (reference sequence).

This clone was detected only once. The chain carries TRBV4-3 and TRBJ2-1, with 8 bases identical to TRBD2. The CDR3 runs 15 residues. With 4 bases clipped from V and 5 bases from J, the junction kept 7 bases outside the gene matches. Germline CDR1 reads LGHNA; CDR2 reads YSLEER. The chain's CDR3 is CASSPRSGGNNEQFF. The CDR3 coding sequence is TGCGCCAGCAGCCCCCGCAGCGGGGGCAACAATGAGCAGTTCTTC.

J is TRBJ1-1 and V is TRBV4-3; D gene unclear. The CDR3 extends over 16 amino acids. Germline-derived CDR1 and CDR2 are LGHNA and YSLEER. The ends were cut back, 3 bases at V and 0 bases at J, with 14 bases in the middle. CDR3 region: CASSHEAWGLNTEAFF. DNA for the CDR3: TGCGCCAGCAGCCACGAAGCCTGGGGTTTGAACACTGAAGCTTTCTTT.

The gene calls are TRBV6-5 and TRBJ1-1, with D hard to call. Looked up from germline, CDR1 is MNHEY and CDR2 is SVGAGI. V was pared by 5 bases and J by 3 bases, with 10 bases between. The CDR3 totals 13 residues. CDR3 sequence: CASSEEPHTEAFF. Here the CDR3 DNA reads TGTGCCAGCAGTGAGGAACCGCACACTGAAGCTTTCTTT.

This clone has a single count. DNA of the CDR3: TGTGCCAGCAGTTTATCTGGCAACTATCAGCCCCAGCATTTT. Translation: CASSLSGNYQPQHF. V and J are TRBV27 and TRBJ1-5, with no clear D. V lost 0 bases to trimming and J lost 5 bases, with 8 bases between them. This CDR3 contains 14 residues. The germline V gene has CDR1 MNHEY and CDR2 SMNVEV (reference sequence).

The chain recombines TRBV6-6 with TRBJ1-2, with D unresolved. The CDR3 extends over 13 amino acids. The germline V and J ends were trimmed by 10 bases and 3 bases, with 15 bases remaining between them. Germline CDR1 reads MNHNY; CDR2 reads SVGAGI (reference sequence). The CDR3 sequence: CATRSWADYGYTF. The CDR3 coding sequence is TGTGCCACCAGGAGTTGGGCAGACTATGGCTACACCTTC.

This sequence joins TRBV19 and TRBJ1-2; no definite D call. Deletions cut 3 bases from V and 4 bases from J, with 9 bases between. Germline CDR1 reads LNHDA; CDR2 reads SQIVND (reference sequence). The CDR3 sequence is 13 residues long. In DNA, the CDR3 is TGTGCCAGTAGTATTTCGGCAGTCTATGGCTACACCTTC. Translation gives CASSISAVYGYTF.

The gene calls are TRBV5-4 and TRBJ1-6; possibly TRBD1 for D (6 bases). This CDR3 is built from 14 residues. Trimming stripped 7 bases from V and 4 bases from J, with 12 bases between. Germline V gives CDR1 SGHNT, CDR2 YYREEE (reference sequence). DNA of the CDR3: TGTGCCAGCTCCGCGGGACAATATAATTCACCCCTCCACTTT. Translation: CASSAGQYNSPLHF.

The chain combines TRBV7-2 with TRBJ2-1, with 13 bases identical to TRBD2. Looked up from germline, CDR1 is SGHTA and CDR2 is FQGNSA. The CDR3 length is 19 residues. With 4 bases clipped from V and 0 bases from J, the junction kept 9 bases outside the gene matches. The CDR3 spells CASSSSGTSGVSSYNEQFF. In DNA, the CDR3 is TGTGCCAGCAGCTCCTCCGGGACTAGCGGGGTGAGCTCCTACAATGAGCAGTTCTTC.

This chain connects TRBV5-5 to TRBJ2-3; D call uncertain. V was clipped by 0 bases and J by 2 bases, with 7 bases between them. The CDR3 loop spans 14 amino acids. Germline V gene sequence: CDR1 SGHKS, CDR2 YYEKEE (reference sequence). CDR3 sequence (DNA): TGTGCCAGCAGCTTGGAAGGTAACACAGATACGCAGTATTTT. Residues: CASSLEGNTDTQYF.

This chain links TRBV27 with TRBJ1-5, with unresolved D. CDR1 and CDR2 (germline): MNHEY, SMNVEV (reference sequence). Trimming pared 5 bases from V and 0 bases from J, leaving 11 bases between. The CDR3 totals 15 residues. The CDR3 bases are TGTGCCAGCAGTCCCTTGGGTAATAGCAATCAGCCCCAGCATTTT. Translated: CASSPLGNSNQPQHF.

The chain uses TRBV19 and TRBJ1-3; D is undetermined. The CDR3 is 14 residues long. Germline V gene lookup returns CDR1 LNHDA and CDR2 SQIVND (reference sequence). The ends were cut back, 7 bases at V and 0 bases at J, with 10 bases in the middle. Here the CDR3 reads CASTPAVSGNTIYF. The CDR3, as DNA: TGTGCCAGTACCCCCGCGGTCTCTGGAAACACCATATATTTT.

With regard to this clone: The junction differs from germline at one of its ends, possibly a read error. V usage is TRBV5-5 and J usage is TRBJ1-1, with 8 bases fitting TRBD1. The CDR3 is made up of 16 amino acids. Germline-derived CDR1 and CDR2 are SGHKS and YYEKEE (reference sequence). This CDR3 is CASSQDQDRAGTEAFF. For the CDR3, the DNA is TGCGCCAGCAGCCAAGATCAGGACAGGGCCGGCACTGAAGCTTTCTTT.

This clone was picked up a small number of times. This chain links TRBV7-9 with TRBJ2-2; unclear D gene. V was pared by 4 bases and J by 4 bases, with 7 bases between. The CDR3 runs 13 residues. In germline, CDR1 is SEHNR, CDR2 FQNEAQ (reference sequence). The CDR3 is CASSSWGTGELFF. DNA for the CDR3: TGTGCCAGCAGCTCCTGGGGCACCGGGGAGCTGTTTTTT.

The chain carries TRBV4-1 and TRBJ1-1; D not certain. Germline-derived CDR1 and CDR2 are MGHRA and YSYEKL. V was shortened by 5 bases and J by 8 bases, with 15 bases between the two germline ends. The CDR3 covers 13 residues. The CDR3 spells CASSSADWAEAFF. The CDR3 DNA is TGCGCCAGCAGCTCTGCGGATTGGGCAGAAGCTTTCTTT.

CDR3 sequence (DNA): TGCGCCAGCAGCCAAGGGACGGGAAACTACAATGAGCAGTTCTTC. The encoded protein is CASSQGTGNYNEQFF. The rearrangement links TRBV4-3 to TRBJ2-1; D is possibly TRBD2 (5 bases). The CDR3 has 15 amino acids. Trimming cost V 1 base and J 3 bases, with 10 bases left between them. Germline V gives CDR1 LGHNA, CDR2 YSLEER.

The J gene is TRBJ2-7, the V gene TRBV6-1; either TRBD1 or TRBD2 may fit D (5 bases each). The CDR3 runs 19 residues. CDR1 is MNHNS and CDR2 is SASEGT in the germline V gene. V gave up 3 bases and J gave up 1 base, with 25 bases separating them. The CDR3 is CASSDGTPQTRGLSYEQYF. CDR3 bases: TGTGCCAGCAGTGACGGGACCCCGCAAACTCGTGGTTTGTCCTACGAGCAGTACTTC.